The clone carrying this T cell receptor beta chain was recorded a few times. This record belongs to a study of T cells after yellow fever vaccination. Via MiXCR, TCRdb re-called the 5' RACE reads, giving one row per CDR3 protein. The table lists roughly 250,000 distinct CDR3 sequences, 10% to 15% of them singletons. Trimming took off 3 bases at V and 5 bases at J, with 7 bases between the two ends. Germline V gene data show CDR1 as KGHSH and CDR2 as LQKENI. The CDR3 contains 12 residues. The chain is built from TRBV18 and TRBJ1-1; D gene ambiguous. The TCR was taken from a man aged 25-45 years who received the YFV17D yellow fever vaccine. This specimen was CD4+ T cells sorted from PBMCs, taken 45 days after the yellow fever booster vaccination. For the CDR3, the DNA is TGTGCCAGCTCACCTTTGGATACTGAAGCTTTCTTT. Amino acid sequence: CASSPLDTEAFF.